Reported below is one TCR beta chain. Antigen specificity is unknown. These data belong to a study of monozygotic twins with inflammatory bowel disease. Unsorted whole blood yielded the total RNA, with T cells left unselected. The CDR3 has 13 residues. The V gene's germline CDR1 is MNHEY and CDR2 SVGAGI. Study-level results: Twins with IBD were found to have lower TCRbeta diversity (inverse Simpson) than healthy co-twins. No repertoire similarity difference was seen between concordant and discordant twins; power was possibly limited.

The template switching step added UMIs that contained a 6-nucleotide sample barcode. TCRdb reprocessed the 5' RACE reads and reports one entry per CDR3 protein, with no DNA. This table lists more than 300,000 distinct CDR3 sequences. The chain employs TRBV6-5 and TRBJ1-5. Sequencing used blood. The TCR sequence derives from a human donor with ulcerative colitis or Crohn's disease, or a healthy co-twin of an affected twin (not recorded which). CDR3 residues: CASSSGGGEPQHF.